This T cell receptor beta chain was recovered during a study of Ad26.COV2.S vaccination and SARS-CoV-2 variants. Turning to the study itself: The trial was COV1001 and the donor's arm was Ad26.COV2.S. Ad26.COV2.S given intramuscularly, once or twice 56 days apart.

Profiling relied on immunoSEQ multiplex PCR, and the TCRdb table lists in-frame clones only, not all of them. The sample comprises 510,000 or so clones, 87% of which are singletons, and around 13% rests with the top ten. This CDR3 is 14 amino acids long. As for treatment: around 19 received Ad26.COV2.S at low or high dose, single or two shots; about 5 received placebo; per-sample allocation not given. All samples were drawn on day 63, counting from the first vaccine or placebo injection. A note on this clone: Its antigen remains unidentified.

Study results and caveats: Total T cell responses, in the TCR breadth and depth analyses, may have been underestimated. Reports say spike-specific CD8+ and CD4+ T cell responses covered substantial breadth after vaccination.

Here the sequenced sample was peripheral blood, taken in a trial of Ad26.COV2.S vaccine versus placebo. The receptor was isolated from a person aged 18-65 years who received the Ad26.COV2.S COVID-19 vaccine or a placebo. This chain joins TRBV21-1 and TRBJ2-5; the table assigns TRBD1, which was not confirmed against the DNA. TRBV21-1 is noted as a pseudogene. CDR3 region: CASRQTTQEETQYF. The DNA of the CDR3 is TGTGCCAGCAGACAGACAACCCAGGAAGAGACCCAGTACTTC.